This TCR beta chain is from a study of blood T cell repertoires in COVID-19 (dated by TCRdb to between 2020 and 2021). Background on the whole study: The collaborator samples originated in the United States, Italy and Spain and spanned the acute and convalescent phases of COVID-19. The material from the prospective study consisted of cDNA or gDNA derived from T cells, B-cell-depleted T cells, or PBMCs. The dataset comprised deeply sampled blood TCRbeta repertoires from subjects exposed to, actively infected with, or recovered from COVID-19. The repertoires were made available in a free public database intended to serve as a resource for research on the immune response to SARS-CoV-2. The samples were drawn from the first 160 participants of the ongoing ImmuneRACE study and from some 1,300 subjects provided by 6 global collaborators. The sample metadata nearly always contained a de-identified subject ID, COVID-19 status, age in years and sex. HLA class I and class II types, where available, came from metadata supplied by the sample provider rather than from assay-based typing. Overall results and qualifications from the work: The quantity of clinical and demographic metadata differed by source and by participant and was supplied without curation.

There are a few counts of this clone. What this receptor recognizes is not known. Base quality data are lacking; no much larger clone is found one base away. The immunoSEQ Assay, a bias-controlled multiplex PCR, was used to amplify TCRbeta CDR3 regions from genomic DNA. The original pipeline was this. Nucleated cell counts per sample were estimated from amplification of reference gene primers within the assay. To quantify the absolute abundance of each unique TCRbeta CDR3 rearrangement, sequence reads were collapsed and filtered. For each sample, productive Simpson clonality was calculated as the square root of Simpson's diversity index over productive rearrangements. TCRdb stores this immuneACCESS table with in-frame sequences only. Part of the clones is absent; in the studies checked, under half of the shortfall reflects unresolved V genes, and no reason is known for the rest. V and J calls and clone size are copied from that table; D and trimming were computed from the DNA. The sample profile shows roughly 300,000 clones; under 90% of them were found once. About 10% of the sample is held by the ten biggest clonotypes.

In the prospective study, participants were about 18 to 90 years old, resided in 24 geographic areas of the United States, and were enrolled through a virtual design. In the prospective study, participants were assigned to cohorts based on the clinical history participants reported in a screening survey and a study questionnaire. ImmuneRACE Cohort 3 recovered participants were defined by two consecutive negative NP/OP PCR tests, healthcare professional clearance, or symptom resolution. Each participant in the prospective study had whole blood, serum and a nasopharyngeal or oropharyngeal swab collected by mobile phlebotomists. Over an approximately 2-month period, participants in the prospective study had the option of providing additional blood draws and questionnaires. Blood samples from the prospective study were shipped frozen or at room temperature prior to DNA extraction. Input material: PBMCs or T cells enriched from blood (not recorded which). The clonotype originates from a woman younger than 35 who had recovered from COVID-19.

The CDR3 has the sequence CSVETSGTGTGELFF. The bases read TGCAGCGTTGAGACTAGCGGGACGGGCACCGGGGAGCTGTTTTTT. The chain is assembled from TRBV29-1 and TRBJ2-2; 11 bases in between match TRBD2. Relative to germline, V is missing 3 bases and J is missing 4 bases, with 4 bases of the junction outside any gene match. The CDR3 sequence holds 15 residues, the cysteine and phenylalanine included. This entry keeps only the CDR3 DNA: 45 bases, framed from base 1. The germline V gene specifies SQVTM as CDR1 and ANQGSEA as CDR2.